A selection of T cell receptor beta chains follows, all from one sample in a study of molecular identifiers for immune sequencing clone quantification. TCRdb redid the calling of the PCR reads with MiXCR, one entry per CDR3 protein. The profile shows a few hundred thousand distinct CDR3 sequences, about 20% of them singletons. Sequences were obtained from naive CD8+ T cells from blood, with Jurkat cell RNA spiked in. All receptors derive from a human donor in good health. Some libraries in this study had Jurkat cell RNA spiked in. CDR3s include the opening cysteine and the closing phenylalanine or tryptophan. A D gene is named only where the DNA matches it firmly. Clone size is not always given. Where it is, it says once, few, many or a class for expanded clones.

J: TRBJ2-7; size: .; V: TRBV6-2/TRBV6-3; D: TRBD2; CDR3: CASSHGLAVSYEQYF; DNA: TGTGCCAGCAGCCACGGACTAGCGGTCTCCTACGAGCAGTACTTC
J: TRBJ2-1; size: many; V: TRBV24-1; D: .; CDR3: CATSEVGEYNEQFF; DNA: TGTGCCACCAGTGAGGTGGGGGAGTACAATGAGCAGTTCTTC
J: TRBJ2-1; size: many; V: TRBV28; D: TRBD1; CDR3: CASSLWPGDRGQGEQFF; DNA: TGTGCCAGCAGTTTATGGCCCGGGGACAGGGGGCAAGGGGAGCAGTTCTTC
J: TRBJ2-1; size: few; V: TRBV6-2/TRBV6-3; D: TRBD1; CDR3: CASSPPGQGDYEQFF; DNA: TGTGCCAGCAGTCCACCGGGACAGGGGGATTATGAGCAGTTCTTC
J: TRBJ1-3; size: many; V: TRBV5-1; D: .; CDR3: CASSLAPWGSGNTIYF; DNA: TGCGCCAGCAGCTTGGCCCCTTGGGGCTCTGGAAACACCATATATTTT
J: TRBJ1-1; size: few; V: TRBV11-2; D: .; CDR3: CASSLVSWNTEAFF; DNA: TGTGCCAGCAGCTTAGTTTCGTGGAACACTGAAGCTTTCTTT
J: TRBJ2-2; size: few; V: TRBV20-1; D: TRBD2; CDR3: CSAQTSGRYTGELFF; DNA: TGCAGTGCGCAGACTAGCGGGAGATACACCGGGGAGCTGTTTTTT
J: TRBJ1-5; size: .; V: TRBV19; D: .; CDR3: CASSKLAGPNQPQHF; DNA: TGTGCCAGTAGTAAACTCGCAGGGCCCAATCAGCCCCAGCATTTT
J: TRBJ1-2; size: .; V: TRBV27; D: TRBD1; CDR3: CASSLRTGLRYGYTF; DNA: TGTGCCAGCAGTTTACGGACAGGCCTACGCTATGGCTACACCTTC
J: TRBJ2-7; size: few; V: TRBV7-9; D: .; CDR3: CASNNGGDGSYEQYF; DNA: TGTGCCAGCAACAACGGCGGGGACGGGAGCTACGAGCAGTACTTC
J: TRBJ1-5; size: few; V: TRBV12-3/TRBV12-4; D: .; CDR3: CASSFAGSQPQHF; DNA: TGTGCCAGCAGTTTTGCGGGGAGTCAGCCCCAGCATTTT
J: TRBJ2-2; size: few; V: TRBV2; D: .; CDR3: CASSDNPGHANTGELFF; DNA: TGTGCCAGCAGTGACAATCCCGGACACGCGAACACCGGGGAGCTGTTTTTT
J: TRBJ2-7; size: .; V: TRBV6-1; D: .; CDR3: CASSGGGQNYEQYF; DNA: TGTGCCAGCAGTGGGGGTGGACAGAACTACGAGCAGTACTTC
J: TRBJ1-1; size: .; V: TRBV5-1; D: .; CDR3: CASRTGGGAAEAFF; DNA: TGCGCCAGCAGGACGGGGGGGGGGGCTGCTGAAGCTTTCTTT